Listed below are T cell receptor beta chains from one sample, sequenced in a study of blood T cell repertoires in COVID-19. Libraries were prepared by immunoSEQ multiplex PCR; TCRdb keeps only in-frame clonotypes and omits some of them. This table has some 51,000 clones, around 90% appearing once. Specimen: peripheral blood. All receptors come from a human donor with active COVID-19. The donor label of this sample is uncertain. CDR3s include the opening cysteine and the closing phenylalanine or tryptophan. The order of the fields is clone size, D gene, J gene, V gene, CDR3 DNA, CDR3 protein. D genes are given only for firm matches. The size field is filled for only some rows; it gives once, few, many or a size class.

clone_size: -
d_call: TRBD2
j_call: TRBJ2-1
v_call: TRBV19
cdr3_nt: TGTGCCAGTAGTTTGGCTAGCGGGGCAAATGAGCAGTTCTTC
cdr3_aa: CASSLASGANEQFF

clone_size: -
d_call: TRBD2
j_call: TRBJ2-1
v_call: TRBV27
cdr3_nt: TGTGCCAGCAGTTTTCTTAAGGCGGGAGTCAATGAGCAGTTCTTC
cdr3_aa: CASSFLKAGVNEQFF

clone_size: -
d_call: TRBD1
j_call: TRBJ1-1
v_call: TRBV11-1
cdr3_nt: TGTGCCAGCAGCTCGGACAGGAGGAACACTGAAGCTTTCTTT
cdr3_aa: CASSSDRRNTEAFF

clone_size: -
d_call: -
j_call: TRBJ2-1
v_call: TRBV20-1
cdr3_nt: TGCAGTGCTAGTCTAGCTTCCTACAATGAGCAGTTCTTC
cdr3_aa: CSASLASYNEQFF

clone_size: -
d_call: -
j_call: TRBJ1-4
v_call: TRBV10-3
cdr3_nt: TGTGCCATCAGTGTGACGACAGGAACTAATGAAAAACTGTTTTTT
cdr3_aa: CAISVTTGTNEKLFF

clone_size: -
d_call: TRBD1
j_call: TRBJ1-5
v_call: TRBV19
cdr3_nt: TGTGCCAGTAGTATCCTAACAGGGGTTAATCAGCCCCAGCATTTT
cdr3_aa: CASSILTGVNQPQHF

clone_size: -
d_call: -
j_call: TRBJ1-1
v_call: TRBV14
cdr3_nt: TGTGCCAGCAGCCAAGATCGTGGCGGCACTGAAGCTTTCTTT
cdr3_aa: CASSQDRGGTEAFF

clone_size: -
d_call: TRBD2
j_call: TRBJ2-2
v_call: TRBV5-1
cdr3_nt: TGCGCCAGCAGCCCGCGGGGGGTGTTAGGGGCCGGGGAGCTGTTTTTT
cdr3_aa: CASSPRGVLGAGELFF

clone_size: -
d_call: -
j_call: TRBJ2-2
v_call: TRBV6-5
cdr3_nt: TGTGCCAGCAGTTACTTCGGTAACGGGGAGCTGTTTTTT
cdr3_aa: CASSYFGNGELFF

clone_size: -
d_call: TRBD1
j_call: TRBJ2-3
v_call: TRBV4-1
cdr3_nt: TGCGCCAGCAGGAAGACAGGGTCTGCTACGCAGTATTTT
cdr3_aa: CASRKTGSATQYF

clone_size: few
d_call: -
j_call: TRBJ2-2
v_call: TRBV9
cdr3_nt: TGTGCCAGCAGCGTAGCCGGGAACACCGGGGAGCTGTTTTTT
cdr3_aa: CASSVAGNTGELFF

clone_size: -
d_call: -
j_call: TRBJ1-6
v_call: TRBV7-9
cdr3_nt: TGTGCCAGCAGCGAAGTGGAGGGCGGAGGCGCCTATAATTCACCCCTCCACTTT
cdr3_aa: CASSEVEGGGAYNSPLHF

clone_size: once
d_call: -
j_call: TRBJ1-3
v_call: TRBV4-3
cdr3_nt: TGCGCCAGCAGCCAAGATCGGTTCTCTGGAAACACCATATATTTT
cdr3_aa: CASSQDRFSGNTIYF

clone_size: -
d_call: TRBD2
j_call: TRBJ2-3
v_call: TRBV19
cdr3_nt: TGTGCCAGTAGTAAACTAGCGGGGGGGAGCACAGATACGCAGTATTTT
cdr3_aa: CASSKLAGGSTDTQYF

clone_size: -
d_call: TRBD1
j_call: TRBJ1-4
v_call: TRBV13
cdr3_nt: TGTGCCAGCAGCATCGGGACAGGGAATGAAAAACTGTTTTTT
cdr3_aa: CASSIGTGNEKLFF

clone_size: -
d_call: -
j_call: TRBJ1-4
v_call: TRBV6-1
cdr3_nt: TGTGCCAGCAGTGAAGCTGGGAGCGGACCGTTTTTT
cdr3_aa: CASSEAGSGPFF

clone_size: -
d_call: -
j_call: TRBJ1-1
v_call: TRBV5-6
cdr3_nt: TGTGCCAGCAGCTACTCGAGTGACACTGAAGCTTTCTTT
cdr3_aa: CASSYSSDTEAFF

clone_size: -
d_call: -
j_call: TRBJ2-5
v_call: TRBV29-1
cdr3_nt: TGCAGCGTTTTATTACAGTACCAAGAGACCCAGTACTTC
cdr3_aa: CSVLLQYQETQYF

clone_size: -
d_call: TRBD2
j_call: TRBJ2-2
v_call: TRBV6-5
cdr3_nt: TGTGCCAACCTCCGGGGGGGGTGGACCGGGGAGCTGTTTTTT
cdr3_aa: CANLRGGWTGELFF

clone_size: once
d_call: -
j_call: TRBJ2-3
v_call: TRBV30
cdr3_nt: TGTGCCTGGAGTCCCGACGGGCTGCGGGCAGATACGCAGTATTTT
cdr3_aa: CAWSPDGLRADTQYF

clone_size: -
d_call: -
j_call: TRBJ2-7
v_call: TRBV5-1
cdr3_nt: TGCGCCAGCAGCCAGGGAGGTAGCGGAACCTACGAGCAGTACTTC
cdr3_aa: CASSQGGSGTYEQYF

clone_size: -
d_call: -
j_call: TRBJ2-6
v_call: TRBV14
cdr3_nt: TGTGCCAGCAGCCTTTCAGCTGGGGCCAACGTCCTGACTTTC
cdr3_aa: CASSLSAGANVLTF

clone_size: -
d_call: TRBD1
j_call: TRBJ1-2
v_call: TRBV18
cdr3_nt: TGTGCCAGCTCACACGACAGGGCTGGCTACACCTTC
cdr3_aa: CASSHDRAGYTF

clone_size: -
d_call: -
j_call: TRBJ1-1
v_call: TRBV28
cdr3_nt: TGTGCCAGCTTGGGGAGCCCCGGGGTCACTGAAGCTTTCTTT
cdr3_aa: CASLGSPGVTEAFF

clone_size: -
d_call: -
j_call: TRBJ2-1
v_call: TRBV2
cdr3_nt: TGTGCCAGCAGTGAAGAGAGGGACACCTCCTACAATGAGCAGTTCTTC
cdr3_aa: CASSEERDTSYNEQFF

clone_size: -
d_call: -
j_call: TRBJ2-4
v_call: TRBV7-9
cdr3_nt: TGTGCCAGCAGCCGCGGAACAAACATTCAGTACTTC
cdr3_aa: CASSRGTNIQYF

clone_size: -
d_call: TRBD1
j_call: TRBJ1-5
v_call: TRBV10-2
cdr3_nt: TGCGCCAGCAGTCCCGGGACAGGGGGTAACCAGCCCCAGCATTTT
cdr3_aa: CASSPGTGGNQPQHF

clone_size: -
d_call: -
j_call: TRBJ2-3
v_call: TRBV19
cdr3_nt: TGTGCCAGTAGTATAAGGTGGCGGGGGCGCACAGATACGCAGTATTTT
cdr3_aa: CASSIRWRGRTDTQYF

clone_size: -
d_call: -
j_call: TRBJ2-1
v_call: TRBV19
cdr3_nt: TGTGCCAGTACGCTCGGAGGGGACTACAATGAGCAGTTCTTC
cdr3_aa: CASTLGGDYNEQFF

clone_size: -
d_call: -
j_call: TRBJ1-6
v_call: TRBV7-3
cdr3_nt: TGTGCCAGCAGCCTGGGGCAAAATTCACCCCTCCACTTT
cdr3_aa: CASSLGQNSPLHF

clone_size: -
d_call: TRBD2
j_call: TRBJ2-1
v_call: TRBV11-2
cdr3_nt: TGTGCCAGCAACCGTTTAGCGGGAGTTTCCTACAATGAGCAGTTCTTC
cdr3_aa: CASNRLAGVSYNEQFF

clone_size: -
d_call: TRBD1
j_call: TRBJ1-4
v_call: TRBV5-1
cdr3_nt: TGCGCCAGCAGCTCGGGGACAGGGAATGAAAAACTGTTTTTT
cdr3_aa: CASSSGTGNEKLFF

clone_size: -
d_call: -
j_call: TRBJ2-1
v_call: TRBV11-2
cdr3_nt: TGTGCCAGCTCTTGGGCGGGATCTGAGCAGTTCTTC
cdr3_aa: CASSWAGSEQFF

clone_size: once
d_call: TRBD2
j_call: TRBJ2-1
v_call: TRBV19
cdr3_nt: TGTGCCAGTAGCGGACTAGCGGGAGGTAGACTCTCCTACAATGAGCAGTTCTTC
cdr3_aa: CASSGLAGGRLSYNEQFF

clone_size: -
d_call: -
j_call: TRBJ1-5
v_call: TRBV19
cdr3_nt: TGTGCCAGTAGTATAACAGGCGGTCGGGGCAATCAGCCCCAGCATTTT
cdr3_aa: CASSITGGRGNQPQHF

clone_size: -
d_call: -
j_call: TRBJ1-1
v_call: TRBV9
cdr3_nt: TGTGCCAGCAGCGGCCTCGGGACTGAAGCTTTCTTT
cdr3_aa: CASSGLGTEAFF

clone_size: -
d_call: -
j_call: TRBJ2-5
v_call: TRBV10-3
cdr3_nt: TGTGCCATCAGTGAGTCGGGCGAGAACCAAGAGACCCAGTACTTC
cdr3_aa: CAISESGENQETQYF

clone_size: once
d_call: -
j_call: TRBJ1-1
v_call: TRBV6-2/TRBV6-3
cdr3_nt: TGTGCCAGCAGTTTCCAGTGGAACACTGAAGCTTTCTTT
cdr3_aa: CASSFQWNTEAFF

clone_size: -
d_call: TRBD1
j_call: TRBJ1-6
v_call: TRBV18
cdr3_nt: TGTGCCAGCTCAGCGTCGACAGGGGTTTATCATTCACCCCTCCACTTT
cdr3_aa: CASSASTGVYHSPLHF

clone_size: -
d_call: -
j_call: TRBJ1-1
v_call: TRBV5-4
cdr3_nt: TGTGCCAGTACCAGGGGCTTTGGCATGAACACTGAAGCTTTCTTT
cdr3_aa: CASTRGFGMNTEAFF

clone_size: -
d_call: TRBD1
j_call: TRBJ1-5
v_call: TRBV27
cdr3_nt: TGTGCCAGCAGTAAATACGGGACAGAATTTCAGCCCCAGCATTTT
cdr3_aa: CASSKYGTEFQPQHF

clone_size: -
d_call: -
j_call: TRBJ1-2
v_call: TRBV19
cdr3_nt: TGTGCCAGTAGTATAAGGCCCCCCCCCACTACAGGCTACACCTTC
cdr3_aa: CASSIRPPPTTGYTF

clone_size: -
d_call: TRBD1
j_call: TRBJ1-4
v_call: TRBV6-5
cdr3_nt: TGTGCCAGCAGAACGACAGGGTACCAGGGGGAAAAACTGTTTTTT
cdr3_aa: CASRTTGYQGEKLFF

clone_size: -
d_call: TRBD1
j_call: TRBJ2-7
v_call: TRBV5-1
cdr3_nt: TGCGCCAGCAGCTTACCAGGGGGCGTCTCTAACTTGTACTTC
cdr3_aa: CASSLPGGVSNLYF

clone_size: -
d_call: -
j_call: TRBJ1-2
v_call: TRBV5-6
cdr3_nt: TGTGCCAGCAGTCACAGGGATGGCTACACCTTC
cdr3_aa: CASSHRDGYTF

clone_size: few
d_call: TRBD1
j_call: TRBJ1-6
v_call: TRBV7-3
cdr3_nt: TGTGCCAGCAGCTTAGAGGGGACAGGGGGTTCACCCCTCCACTTT
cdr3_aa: CASSLEGTGGSPLHF

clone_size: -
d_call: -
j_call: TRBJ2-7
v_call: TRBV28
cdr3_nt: TGTGCCAGCAGTCGGGAACATTTCTCCTACGAGCAGTACTTC
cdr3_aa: CASSREHFSYEQYF

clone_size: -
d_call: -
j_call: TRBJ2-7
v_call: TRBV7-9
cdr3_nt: TGTGCCAGCAGCCTCGAAAGCTGGGGTAGCGATTACGAGCAGTACTTC
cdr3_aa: CASSLESWGSDYEQYF

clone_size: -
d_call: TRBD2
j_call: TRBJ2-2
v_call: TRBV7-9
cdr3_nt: TGTGCCAGCAGCTTAAGCGGGGGCCGTAACACCGGGGAGCTGTTTTTT
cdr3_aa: CASSLSGGRNTGELFF

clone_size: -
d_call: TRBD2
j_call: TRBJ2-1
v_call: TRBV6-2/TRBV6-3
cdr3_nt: TGTGCCAGCAGTCTACTAGCGGGGTTAAATGAGCAGTTCTTC
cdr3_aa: CASSLLAGLNEQFF

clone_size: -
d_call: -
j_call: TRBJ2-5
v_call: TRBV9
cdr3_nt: TGTGCCAGCAGCTTGGAGGGGGCCTACCAAGAGACCCAGTACTTC
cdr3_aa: CASSLEGAYQETQYF

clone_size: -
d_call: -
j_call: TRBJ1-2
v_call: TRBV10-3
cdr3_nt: TGTGCCATCACCGGGAACTATGGCTACACCTTC
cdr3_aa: CAITGNYGYTF

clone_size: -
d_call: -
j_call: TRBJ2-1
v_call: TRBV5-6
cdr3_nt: TGTGCCGCCTCGGGGGGCGCCTACAATGAGCAGTTCTTC
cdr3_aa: CAASGGAYNEQFF

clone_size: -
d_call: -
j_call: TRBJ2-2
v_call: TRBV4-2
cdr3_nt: TGTGCCAGCAGCCACGGGGGTCTCGCGAACACCGGGGAGCTGTTTTTT
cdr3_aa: CASSHGGLANTGELFF

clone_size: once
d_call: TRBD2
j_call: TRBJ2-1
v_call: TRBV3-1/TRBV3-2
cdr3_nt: TGTGCCAGCAGCCAAGAACTAGCGGAGGTTAATGAGCAGTTCTTC
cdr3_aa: CASSQELAEVNEQFF

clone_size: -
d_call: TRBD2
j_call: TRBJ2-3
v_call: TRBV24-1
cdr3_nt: TGTGCCACCTCACTAGCGGGAGTGCCAGATACGCAGTATTTT
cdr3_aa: CATSLAGVPDTQYF

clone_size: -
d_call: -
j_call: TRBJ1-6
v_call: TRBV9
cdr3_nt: TGTGCCAGCAGCGTTGGGGGCTCACCCCTCCACTTT
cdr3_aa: CASSVGGSPLHF

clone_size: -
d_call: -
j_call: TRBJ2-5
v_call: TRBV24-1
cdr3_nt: TGTGCCACCAGTGATCTGGACGGAGGGATGGAGACCCAGTACTTC
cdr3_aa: CATSDLDGGMETQYF